The 28 T cell receptor beta chains below were found in one sample sequenced in a study of T cell clonotyping in hematopoietic cell transplantation. Sequencing used immunoSEQ multiplex PCR; TCRdb keeps in-frame clones, though not all of them. The data contain nearly 11,000 clones, 45% to 50% of them singletons. This specimen was PBMCs, taken 30 days after allogeneic stem cell transplant. The receptors here all came from a male patient in his fifties who had an allogeneic stem cell transplant from an unrelated donor, so the T cells may come from the graft donor. Some clones in this sample may be carry-over from other donors' samples.

The genes are TRBV4-1 and TRBJ2-7; 11 nucleotides match TRBD1. The V and J ends lost 1 base and 7 bases, in that order; junction bases with no gene match: 6. The CDR3 loop spans 15 amino acids. The germline CDR1 and CDR2 sequences are MGHRA and YSYEKL. CDR3 nucleotide sequence: TGCGCCAGCAGCCAAGGCGGGACAGGGGGTTTTGAGCAGTACTTC. It encodes CASSQGGTGGFEQYF.

J is TRBJ1-2 and V is TRBV28, with D unclear. V dropped 6 bases and J dropped 1 base, with 3 bases sitting between them. The V gene's germline CDR1 is MDHEN and CDR2 SYDVKM. CDR3 size: 11 residues. CDR3 residues: CASRLNYGYTF. Written as DNA, the CDR3 is TGTGCCAGCAGACTTAACTATGGCTACACCTTC.

V is TRBV30 and J is TRBJ2-7; D unresolved. V was cut by 4 bases and J by 2 bases, with 6 bases left in between. Germline V gene sequence: CDR1 GTSNPN, CDR2 SVGIG (reference sequence). There are 11 residues in the CDR3. The CDR3 loop is CAWMQAYEQYF. In DNA form, the CDR3 reads TGTGCCTGGATGCAGGCCTACGAGCAGTACTTC.

There are a few counts of this clone. The chain links TRBV15 to TRBJ2-7; a possible D gene is TRBD2 (6 bases). CDR1 is LNHNV and CDR2 is YYDKDF in the germline V gene (reference sequence). V was pared by 0 bases and J by 2 bases, with 8 bases between. The CDR3 loop spans 14 amino acids. The CDR3, as DNA: TGTGCCACCAGCAGAGATAGCGGCCCCTACGAGCAGTACTTC. This translates into CATSRDSGPYEQYF.

The V gene is TRBV29-1, the J gene TRBJ2-6; no clear D. Deletions cut 5 bases from V and 0 bases from J, with 14 bases between. Germline V lookup: CDR1 SQVTM, CDR2 ANQGSEA. This CDR3 has 16 amino acids. The CDR3, as DNA: TGCAGCGTTCTTGGCGACGGTAGCTCTGGGGCCAACGTCCTGACTTTC. Translating gives CSVLGDGSSGANVLTF.

This clone was seen only a few times. The chain couples TRBV7-4 to TRBJ2-3; D is undetermined. CDR1 and CDR2 (germline): SGHVT, SQSDAQ. With 6 bases removed from V and 0 bases from J, the gap between germline ends came to 16 bases. There are 16 residues in the CDR3. The CDR3 coding sequence is TGTGCCAGCAGACCAAGGGCCTACAAAAGCACAGATACGCAGTATTTT. Its translation: CASRPRAYKSTDTQYF.

This clone was detected only once. This chain connects TRBV9 to TRBJ2-1; possibly TRBD1 for D (6 bases). Germline V gene lookup returns CDR1 SGDLS and CDR2 YYNGEE. The V end was cut by 1 base, the J end by 8 bases, with 16 bases between. The CDR3 contains 15 residues. The CDR3 DNA reads as TGTGCCAGCAGCGTACGTTCGCCAGGGGTGTATGAGCAGTTCTTC. It codes for CASSVRSPGVYEQFF. Using reference TRBV9 and TRBJ2-1 for the parts outside the CDR3, the full variable domain is DSGVTQTPKHLITATGQRVTLRCSPRSGDLSVYWYQQSLDQGLQFLIQYYNGEERAKGNILERFSAQQFPDLHSELNLSSLELGDSALYFCASSVRSPGVYEQFFGPGTRLTVL.

This clone was found a few times. This sequence joins TRBV19 and TRBJ1-2, with no clear D. Germline lookup yields CDR1 LNHDA and CDR2 SQIVND (reference sequence). V shed 1 base and J shed 6 bases, with 15 bases lying between them. The CDR3 runs 15 residues. CDR3 in DNA: TGTGCCAGTAGTATAGGCACGTGGGCGGCCCATGGCTACACCTTC. Translated: CASSIGTWAAHGYTF.

V is TRBV9 and J is TRBJ2-3; 9 bases agree with TRBD1. This CDR3 contains 15 residues. With V trimmed by 2 bases and J by 4 bases, 5 bases remained unmatched. The germline gives CDR1 SGDLS, CDR2 YYNGEE. The CDR3 DNA reads as TGTGCCAGCAGCGTCCGGGACAGGGCTGCAGATACGCAGTATTTT. Its protein product is CASSVRDRAADTQYF.

The V and J genes are TRBV30 and TRBJ1-2; D is ambiguous. In germline, CDR1 is GTSNPN, CDR2 SVGIG (reference sequence). Deletions cut 2 bases from V and 7 bases from J, with 8 bases between. This CDR3 has 11 residues. This CDR3 reads CAWSIRAGYTF. The CDR3 DNA reads TGTGCCTGGAGTATCAGAGCTGGCTACACCTTC.

J is TRBJ1-2 and V is TRBV29-1; 8 bases are shared with TRBD1. CDR3 length: 11 residues. Germline V gene lookup returns CDR1 SQVTM and CDR2 ANQGSEA. The V segment lost 7 bases and the J segment 11 bases; nucleotides outside the gene matches: 9. CDR3 sequence reads: CSGVGQGAYTF. As DNA, the CDR3 is TGCAGCGGCGTGGGTCAGGGGGCTTACACCTTC.

The chain couples TRBV7-2 to TRBJ2-5; 13 bases agree with TRBD2. The CDR3 contains 17 residues. Germline assignment: CDR1 SGHTA and CDR2 FQGNSA. V dropped 5 bases and J dropped 4; count of bases not matched to a gene: 10. The CDR3 DNA reads TGTGCCAGCAGCGAAAGACTAGCGGGAGGTCCCGGAGAGACCCAGTACTTC. Protein product: CASSERLAGGPGETQYF.

This chain links TRBV9 with TRBJ2-7; D not certain. Germline CDR1 reads SGDLS; CDR2 reads YYNGEE. There are 16 residues in the CDR3. V shed 0 bases and J shed 9 bases, with 22 bases lying between them. As DNA, the CDR3 is TGTGCCAGCAGCGTAGAGGGATACTCCTCTTCTGCCGTGCAGTACTTC. This translates into CASSVEGYSSSAVQYF.

The chain couples TRBV6-1 to TRBJ2-7; 8 positions match TRBD1. CDR3 length: 11 amino acids. Germline-derived CDR1 and CDR2 are MNHNS and SASEGT. The V segment lost 6 bases and the J segment 6 bases; nucleotides outside the gene matches: 1. For the CDR3, the DNA is TGTGCCAGCAGGACAGGGGTCGAGCAGTACTTC. Translation gives CASRTGVEQYF.

This clone has more than one count but fewer than ten. The genes are TRBV6-1 and TRBJ1-1, with D hard to call. The CDR3 spans 11 residues. The ends were cut back, 4 bases at V and 5 bases at J, with 5 bases in the middle. CDR1 and CDR2 (germline): MNHNS, SASEGT. The DNA of the CDR3 is TGTGCCAGCAGTGCGGGGACTGAAGCTTTCTTT. It specifies CASSAGTEAFF.

This sequence joins TRBV25-1 and TRBJ2-7; TRBD1 agrees at 7 bases. CDR3 length equals 14 residues. The V and J ends lost 4 bases and 0 bases, in that order; junction bases with no gene match: 3. Germline V gene data show CDR1 as MGHDK and CDR2 as SYGVNS. CDR3 bases: TGTGCCAGCAGTGGGGACAGAAGCTCCTACGAGCAGTACTTC. It translates to CASSGDRSSYEQYF.

The chain is built from TRBV28 and TRBJ2-7; TRBD2 might be the D (5 bases). CDR3 length equals 14 residues. Germline values: CDR1 MDHEN, CDR2 SYDVKM. V shed 5 bases and J shed 5 bases, with 16 bases lying between them. The CDR3 reads CASSKHSASNEQYF. For the CDR3, the DNA is TGTGCCAGCAGTAAACATAGCGCGAGTAACGAGCAGTACTTC.

Only a few counts were recorded for this clone. This sequence joins TRBV5-6 and TRBJ2-7; 9 positions match TRBD1. The junction had 7 bases not matched to a gene; V was cut back by 4 bases and J by 2 bases. Germline assignment: CDR1 SGHDT and CDR2 YYEEEE. CDR3 length equals 15 residues. This chain's CDR3 is CASSAGDREPYEQYF. The CDR3 DNA sequence: TGTGCCAGCAGCGCTGGGGACAGGGAGCCCTACGAGCAGTACTTC.

The sample holds a few counts of this clone. This sequence joins TRBV7-9 and TRBJ2-1; D could derive from TRBD1 or TRBD2 (6 bases each). Trimming cost V 5 bases and J 4 bases, with 18 bases left between them. The CDR3 consists of 16 residues. Germline CDR1 and CDR2: SEHNR and FQNEAQ (reference sequence). The CDR3 loop reads CASSPWGANPYNEQFF. The CDR3 DNA reads TGTGCCAGCAGCCCGTGGGGGGCGAACCCTTACAATGAGCAGTTCTTC.

The gene calls are TRBV14 and TRBJ1-1; D is possibly TRBD1 (5 bases). Germline CDR1 reads SGHDN; CDR2 reads FVKESK. V lost 2 bases and J 2 bases, leaving 21 bases between the germline ends. This CDR3 has 18 amino acids. CDR3 sequence (DNA): TGTGCCAGCAGCCAAAGGGGTAGTCGTCCCACCCTAAACACTGAAGCTTTCTTT. This sequence encodes CASSQRGSRPTLNTEAFF.

This chain links TRBV2 with TRBJ1-1, with a possible D match to TRBD1 (6 bases). This CDR3 region has 13 residues. Germline values: CDR1 SNHLY, CDR2 FYNNEI. Trimming removed 5 bases from V and 1 base from J, with 8 bases in between. Written as DNA, the CDR3 is TGTGCCAGCAGTCAGACAGGGAACACTGAAGCTTTCTTT. Its protein is CASSQTGNTEAFF. Filled out from reference TRBV2 and TRBJ1-1, the complete variable domain reads EPEVTQTPSHQVTQMGQEVILRCVPISNHLYFYWYRQILGQKVEFLVSFYNNEISEKSEIFDDQFSVERPDGSNFTLKIRSTKLEDSAMYFCASSQTGNTEAFFGQGTRLTVV.

V usage is TRBV6-4 and J usage is TRBJ2-1; tentatively, D is TRBD2 (6 bases). CDR1 and CDR2 (germline): MRHNA, SNTAGT. With 0 bases removed from V and 1 base from J, the gap between germline ends came to 7 bases. The CDR3 totals 15 residues. Here the CDR3 reads CASSDSAGSYNEQFF. CDR3 coding DNA: TGTGCCAGCAGTGACTCGGCGGGGTCCTACAATGAGCAGTTCTTC.

The rearrangement uses TRBV10-3 and TRBJ2-2, with 14 bases identical to TRBD2. Germline CDR1 ENHRY, CDR2 SYGVKD. This CDR3 has 16 amino acids. Unmatched junction bases numbered 3, after V lost 4 bases and J lost 5 bases. CDR3 loop: CAISGGTSGSTGELFF. The CDR3 DNA sequence: TGTGCCATCAGTGGGGGGACTAGCGGGAGTACCGGGGAGCTGTTTTTT.

The chain recombines TRBV5-1 with TRBJ2-6, with D unclear. This CDR3 region has 13 residues. Trimming took off 5 bases at V and 2 bases at J, with 5 bases between the two ends. Germline V gene data show CDR1 as SGHRS and CDR2 as YFSETQ. In DNA, the CDR3 is TGCGCCAGCAGGAGCCCTGGGGCCAACGTCCTGACTTTC. Protein product: CASRSPGANVLTF.

The chain carries TRBV2 and TRBJ2-5, with TRBD2 identical over 11 bases. Germline CDR1 SNHLY, CDR2 FYNNEI. The CDR3 is made up of 18 amino acids. With V trimmed by 4 bases and J by 3 bases, 13 bases remained unmatched. CDR3 DNA sequence: TGTGCCAGCAGTGCTGGTACTAGCGGGGGAAGTAGGGAAGAGACCCAGTACTTC. This encodes CASSAGTSGGSREETQYF.

This clone was counted only a few times. The chain is built from TRBV28 and TRBJ1-3, with D perhaps matching TRBD1 (6 bases). V was pared by 5 bases and J by 10 bases, with 21 bases between. The germline V gene has CDR1 MDHEN and CDR2 SYDVKM. The CDR3 length is 15 residues. The CDR3 DNA is TGTGCCAGCAGTCCCGGGGGCGCGGGGGGAAGGACCATATATTTT. Its protein is CASSPGGAGGRTIYF. The full variable domain, rest sourced from reference TRBV28 and TRBJ1-3, is DVKVTQSSRYLVKRTGEKVFLECVQDMDHENMFWYRQDPGLGLRLIYFSYDVKMKEKGDIPEGYSVSREKKERFSLILESASTNQTSMYLCASSPGGAGGRTIYFGEGSWLTVV.

This clone was observed a few times. The V and J genes are TRBV19 and TRBJ2-5, with 8 bases that match TRBD2. The CDR3 is made up of 12 amino acids. The V gene's germline CDR1 is LNHDA and CDR2 SQIVND (reference sequence). J gave up 5 bases and V 10 bases, and 6 bases lay outside the gene matches. Here the CDR3 reads CATTAGGETQYF. In DNA, the CDR3 is TGTGCCACGACGGCGGGGGGTGAGACCCAGTACTTC.

The chain links TRBV6-5 to TRBJ2-3; the match to TRBD1 covers 7 bases. The V gene's germline CDR1 is MNHEY and CDR2 SVGAGI. This CDR3 has 15 residues. J lost 2 bases, V lost 6 bases, and 8 bases had no gene match. The CDR3 sequence is CASSSGTDHTDTQYF. CDR3 DNA sequence: TGTGCCAGCAGCTCTGGGACAGATCACACAGATACGCAGTATTTT.